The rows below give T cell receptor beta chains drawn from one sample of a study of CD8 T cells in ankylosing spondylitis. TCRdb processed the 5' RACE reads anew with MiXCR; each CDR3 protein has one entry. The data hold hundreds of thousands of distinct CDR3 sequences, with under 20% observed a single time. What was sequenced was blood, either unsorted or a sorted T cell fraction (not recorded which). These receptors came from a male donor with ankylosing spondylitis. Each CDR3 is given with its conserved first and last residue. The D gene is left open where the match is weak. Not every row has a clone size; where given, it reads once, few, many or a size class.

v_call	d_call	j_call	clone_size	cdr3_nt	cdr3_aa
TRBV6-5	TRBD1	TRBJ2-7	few	TGTGCCAGCAGTTTAGACAGGGTTCGGGGCGAGCAGTACTTC	CASSLDRVRGEQYF
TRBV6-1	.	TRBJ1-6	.	TGTGCCAGCAGTGAAAGGAGGGGTGGAGATTCACCCCTCCACTTT	CASSERRGGDSPLHF
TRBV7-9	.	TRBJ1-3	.	TGTGCCAGCGCTCGGGGGGCAGAGGCTGGAAACACCATATATTTT	CASARGAEAGNTIYF
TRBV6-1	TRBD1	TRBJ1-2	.	TGTGCCAGCAGTCCTACGACAGGGCCCTATGGCTACACCTTC	CASSPTTGPYGYTF
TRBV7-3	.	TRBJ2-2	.	TGTGCCAGCAGCACGACAGTGAACGCCGGGGAGCTGTTTTTT	CASSTTVNAGELFF
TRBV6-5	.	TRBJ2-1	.	TGTGCCAGCAGTTACGACGGGAGAGTCTCCTACAATGAGCAGTTCTTC	CASSYDGRVSYNEQFF
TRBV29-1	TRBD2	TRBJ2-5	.	TGCAGCGGGGGACTAGCTCAAGAGACCCAGTACTTC	CSGGLAQETQYF
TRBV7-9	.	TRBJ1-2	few	TGTGCCAGCAGCTTAATTTCTGGGGCGCACGGCTACACCTTC	CASSLISGAHGYTF
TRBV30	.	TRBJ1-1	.	TGTGCCTGGAGGGGGACAAGTCCACGAGACTTTGTGGCTGAAGCTTTCTTT	CAWRGTSPRDFVAEAFF
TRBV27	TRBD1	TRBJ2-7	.	TGTGCCAGCAGTCCCCGGGACAGGGCCTCCTACGAGCAGTACTTC	CASSPRDRASYEQYF
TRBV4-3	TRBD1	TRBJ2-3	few	TGCGCCAGCAGCCAAGAGTCCAGGGGGGATACGCAGTATTTT	CASSQESRGDTQYF
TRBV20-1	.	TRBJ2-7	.	TGCGGATCGGGCCCCTCCTACGAGCAGTACTTC	CGSGPSYEQYF
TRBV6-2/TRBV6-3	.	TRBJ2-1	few	TGTGCCAGCAGCCCGGGGCGGGGTCGGAATGAGCAGTTCTTC	CASSPGRGRNEQFF
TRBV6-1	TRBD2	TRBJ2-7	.	TGTGCCAGCAGTGTCTGGGGGGAGGGCGAGCAGTACTTC	CASSVWGEGEQYF
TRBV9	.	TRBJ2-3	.	TGTGCCAGCAGCGTAGGGAGAGGGGTAAGCACAGATACGCAGTATTTT	CASSVGRGVSTDTQYF
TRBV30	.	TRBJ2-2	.	TGTGCCTGGAGCACGTACGGGTACACCGGGGAGCTGTTTTTT	CAWSTYGYTGELFF
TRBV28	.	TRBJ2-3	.	TGTGCCAGCAACAATATACAGGGTTGGATAGCGTCAGATACGCAGTATTTT	CASNNIQGWIASDTQYF
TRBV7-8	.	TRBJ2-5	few	TGTGCCAGCAGCTTAGTGACAGGAAGACTCCCCGCTGGAGAGACCCAGTACTTC	CASSLVTGRLPAGETQYF
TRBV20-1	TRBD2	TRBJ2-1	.	TGCAGTGCTAGAGTCGCGGGGGGATCGGGTGAGCAGTTCTTC	CSARVAGGSGEQFF
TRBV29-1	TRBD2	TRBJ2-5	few	TGCAGCGTAGATAGCGGGAGACAGACCCAGTACTTC	CSVDSGRQTQYF
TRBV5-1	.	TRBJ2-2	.	TGCGCCAGCAGCTTGAAGTTGGGGGAAGGAACCGGGGAGCTGTTTTTT	CASSLKLGEGTGELFF
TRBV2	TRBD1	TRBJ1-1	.	TGTGCCAGCAAAGCCATTCCACAGGGGGATGAAGCTTTCTTT	CASKAIPQGDEAFF
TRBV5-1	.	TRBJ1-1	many	TGCGCCAGCAGCTTTCTGCCGGAGATGAACACTGAAGCTTTCTTT	CASSFLPEMNTEAFF
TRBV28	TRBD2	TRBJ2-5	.	TGTGCCAGCAGTGAAGGGGCGGCTAGCGGTGAACAAGAGACCCAGTACTTC	CASSEGAASGEQETQYF
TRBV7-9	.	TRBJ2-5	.	TGTGCCAGCAGCGCTGACATTTACCAAGAGACCCAGTACTTC	CASSADIYQETQYF
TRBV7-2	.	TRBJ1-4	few	TGTGCCAGCAGCTTAGACACTATAAAACTGTTTTTT	CASSLDTIKLFF
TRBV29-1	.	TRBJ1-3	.	TGCAGCGTTCTTGGGAACCGGGACGGTCTCAGCACCACATATTTT	CSVLGNRDGLSTTYF
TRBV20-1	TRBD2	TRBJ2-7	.	TGCAGTGCTACCGCGGGAGCCTACGAGCAGTACTTC	CSATAGAYEQYF
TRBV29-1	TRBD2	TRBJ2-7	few	TGCAGCGTTGTTGGACTAGCGGGGGGACATGACGAGCAGTACTTC	CSVVGLAGGHDEQYF